A single sample gave rise to the 15 T cell receptor beta chains below, sequenced in a study of identical twins. In TCRdb, the 5' RACE reads were re-called with MiXCR into one record per CDR3 protein. Of about 250,000 distinct CDR3 sequences in the sample, roughly an eighth are singletons; the top ten hold 8.8%. The sequencing sample was made of memory (CD45RO+) T cells sorted from blood. The receptors stem from a woman under 30 in good health.

The table lists this clonotype with a few counts. V usage is TRBV6-2 or TRBV6-3 and J usage is TRBJ2-2, with 13 bases lining up with TRBD2. The CDR3 contains 17 residues. The V gene's germline CDR1 is MNHEY and CDR2 SVGEGT. V shed 3 bases and J 4 bases; nucleotides not matched to a gene: 5. CDR3 DNA: TGTGCCAGCAGTTATTCCGGACTAGCGGGGGCCACCGGGGAGCTGTTTTTT. Translated, it gives CASSYSGLAGATGELFF.

At least ten counts were recorded for this clonotype. The V call is TRBV3-1, the J call TRBJ2-3; a weak D match, TRBD1 (6 bases). CDR1 is LGHDT and CDR2 is YNNKEL in the germline V gene (reference sequence). V lost 8 bases, J lost 2 bases, and 11 bases lay in between. CDR3 size: 13 residues. The CDR3 DNA reads TGTGCCAGCCACAGGGCTAACACAGATACGCAGTATTTT. It yields the protein CASHRANTDTQYF.

This chain uses TRBV11-2 with TRBJ2-1; D is ambiguous. The CDR3 contains 14 residues. Germline CDR1 SGHAT, CDR2 FQNNGV. V was clipped by 1 base and J by 9 bases, with 13 bases between them. In DNA, the CDR3 is TGTGCCAGCAGCTTAGTTGACCCCTGGGGTGAGCAGTTCTTC. Amino acids: CASSLVDPWGEQFF.

The rearrangement links TRBV4-1 to TRBJ2-7, with TRBD2 matching 9 bases. Trimming cost V 0 bases and J 2 bases; bases outside gene matches: 11. CDR3 length equals 18 residues. CDR1 is MGHRA and CDR2 is YSYEKL in the germline V gene. The CDR3 protein is CASSQDRVGLAGTYEQYF. Here the CDR3 DNA reads TGCGCCAGCAGCCAAGATCGGGTGGGGCTAGCGGGAACCTACGAGCAGTACTTC.

This rearrangement joins TRBV7-8 to TRBJ1-4; tentatively, D is TRBD1 (6 bases). From germline, CDR1 is SGHVS and CDR2 FQNEAQ. V dropped 5 bases and J dropped 0 bases, with 13 bases sitting between them. This CDR3 spans 16 amino acids. The CDR3 protein is CASSRNRVATNEKLFF. Written as DNA, the CDR3 is TGTGCCAGCAGCCGGAACAGGGTTGCAACTAATGAAAAACTGTTTTTT.

The chain has TRBV5-1 and TRBJ1-1; tentative D call: TRBD1 (5 bases). CDR1 is SGHRS and CDR2 is YFSETQ in the germline V gene. The CDR3 runs to 14 residues. The germline V and J ends were trimmed by 4 bases and 4 bases, with 14 bases remaining between them. Written as DNA, the CDR3 is TGCGCCAGCAGCCGAACCCAGGGTATCACTGAAGCTTTCTTT. Translation: CASSRTQGITEAFF.

This clonotype was recorded many times. The chain has TRBV5-1 and TRBJ2-1; D may be TRBD1 (5 bases). The CDR3 consists of 15 residues. V was clipped by 4 bases and J by 6 bases, with 17 bases between them. Germline lookup yields CDR1 SGHRS and CDR2 YFSETQ. In DNA, the CDR3 is TGCGCCAGCAGCCCGACAGTGGCTGGGGTCAATGAGCAGTTCTTC. It encodes CASSPTVAGVNEQFF.

The gene calls are TRBV20-1 and TRBJ2-1; 10 bases align to TRBD2. The V gene's germline CDR1 is DFQATT and CDR2 SNEGSKA (reference sequence). The J segment lost 12 bases and the V segment lost 1 base, leaving 9 bases of the junction unmatched. The CDR3 is 14 residues long. CDR3 sequence: CSARVASGRFRQFF. CDR3 nucleotides: TGCAGTGCTAGAGTGGCTAGCGGGAGATTTCGGCAGTTCTTC.

At least ten counts were recorded for this clonotype. This chain links TRBV10-3 with TRBJ2-1; D remains ambiguous. The CDR3 is 14 residues long. V was shortened by 8 bases and J by 5 bases, with 16 bases between the two germline ends. Germline assignment: CDR1 ENHRY and CDR2 SYGVKD. The CDR3 here is CAIRGVSPNNEQFF. CDR3 in DNA: TGTGCCATCCGAGGCGTGTCTCCTAACAATGAGCAGTTCTTC.

This clonotype has a handful of counts. V and J are TRBV29-1 and TRBJ2-3; TRBD2 matches 11 bases. V was pared by 6 bases and J by 4 bases, with 9 bases of the junction left unmatched. Per the germline V gene, CDR1 is SQVTM and CDR2 is ANQGSEA. The CDR3 is made up of 15 amino acids. CDR3 sequence (DNA): TGCAGCGTCCTCCTAGCGGGAGGATCCCCAGATACGCAGTATTTT. Translation: CSVLLAGGSPDTQYF.

This clonotype came up many times. The genes are TRBV5-1 and TRBJ2-7; the match to TRBD1 covers 7 bases. J lost 3 bases, V lost 0 bases, and 6 bases had no gene match. This CDR3 region has 15 residues. CDR1 is SGHRS and CDR2 is YFSETQ in the germline V gene. The CDR3 is CASSLAGTVGYEQYF. Written as DNA, the CDR3 is TGCGCCAGCAGCTTGGCCGGGACAGTGGGCTACGAGCAGTACTTC.

The chain carries TRBV7-2 and TRBJ2-1, with D possibly being TRBD2 (5 bases). CDR1 and CDR2 from the germline V gene are SGHTA and FQGNSA. CDR3 size: 16 residues. V lost 5 bases, J lost 1 base, and 15 bases lay in between. CDR3 nucleotides: TGTGCCAGCAGCCCCCAATCCGGACTGTCCTACAATGAGCAGTTCTTC. The encoded protein is CASSPQSGLSYNEQFF.

The V and J genes are TRBV20-1 and TRBJ2-3; possibly TRBD2 for D (7 bases). V was shortened by 6 bases and J by 6 bases, with 16 bases between the two germline ends. From germline, CDR1 is DFQATT and CDR2 SNEGSKA (reference sequence). This CDR3 has 13 residues. The CDR3 nucleotides are TGCAGTGCCGGGGGTGCGGGGGCGGATACGCAGTATTTT. Its protein product is CSAGGAGADTQYF.

The sample holds a few counts of this clonotype. The chain joins TRBV5-1 to TRBJ2-4; TRBD1 is a possible D gene (5 bases). This CDR3 has 14 amino acids. Germline CDR1 and CDR2: SGHRS and YFSETQ. V lost 0 bases and J 5 bases, leaving 9 bases between the germline ends. CDR3 amino acids: CASSLGQYENIQYF. CDR3 in DNA: TGCGCCAGCAGCTTGGGACAGTACGAAAACATTCAGTACTTC.

This clonotype appeared a few times. The chain employs TRBV20-1 and TRBJ2-3, with D tentatively TRBD2 (6 bases). Deletions cut 6 bases from V and 0 bases from J, with 19 bases between. The germline V gene encodes CDR1 DFQATT and CDR2 SNEGSKA (reference sequence). The CDR3 is 16 residues long. CDR3 region: CSAGDRGGTSTDTQYF. The CDR3 DNA reads TGCAGTGCGGGGGACCGGGGCGGGACTAGCACAGATACGCAGTATTTT.